The 24 T cell receptor beta chains below were found in one sample sequenced in a study of T-cell memory formation after mild COVID-19. TCRdb re-called the 5' RACE reads through MiXCR, storing one row per CDR3 protein. Among more than 110,000 distinct CDR3 sequences listed, 13% to 15% were seen once. Sequenced sample: PBMCs or a T cell subset sorted from them (not recorded which). Every receptor here comes from an adult woman who had mild COVID-19 (a few samples of this study predate the infection). Cell type and time point are not known.

V gene TRBV3-1 combines with J gene TRBJ2-1, with TRBD2 matching over 8 bases. The germline CDR1 and CDR2 sequences are LGHDT and YNNKEL (reference sequence). The ends lost 0 bases at V and 4 bases at J; junction bases unmatched: 5. CDR3 length: 16 residues. The CDR3 spells CASSQDYTSGYNEQFF. The CDR3 DNA reads TGTGCCAGCAGCCAAGATTATACTAGCGGTTACAATGAGCAGTTCTTC.

In its sample, this clonotype was seen a few times. The chain employs TRBV20-1 and TRBJ1-2; 7 nucleotides line up with TRBD1. The trim removed 5 bases at V and 0 bases at J, leaving 15 bases unmatched. Germline-derived CDR1 and CDR2 are DFQATT and SNEGSKA (reference sequence). The CDR3 spans 17 residues. The CDR3 reads CSAGDRDREPTNYGYTF. CDR3 sequence (DNA): TGCAGTGCTGGGGACCGGGACAGAGAACCAACTAACTATGGCTACACCTTC.

The rearrangement uses TRBV5-1 and TRBJ2-7, with D unclear. The CDR3 totals 13 residues. CDR1 is SGHRS and CDR2 is YFSETQ in the germline V gene. Between the trimmed V and J ends, which lost 2 bases and 2 bases, there was a span of 8 bases. The CDR3 reads CASSFGRTYEQYF. The CDR3 bases are TGCGCCAGCAGCTTCGGAAGAACCTACGAGCAGTACTTC.

In its sample, this clonotype was seen a few times. The chain has TRBV20-1 and TRBJ2-2; D tentatively reads TRBD1 or TRBD2 (5 bases each). V lost 3 bases, J lost 6 bases, and 11 bases lay in between. The CDR3 has 13 amino acids. CDR1 and CDR2 from the germline V gene are DFQATT and SNEGSKA (reference sequence). DNA of the CDR3: TGCAGTGCTAGTGAGGGGCTCTCCGGGGAGCTGTTTTTT. Its protein is CSASEGLSGELFF.

Only a few counts were recorded for this clonotype. The V call is TRBV27, the J call TRBJ2-6, with D possibly being TRBD1 (6 bases). In germline, CDR1 is MNHEY, CDR2 SMNVEV (reference sequence). With 4 bases removed from V and 3 bases from J, the gap between germline ends came to 13 bases. The length of the CDR3 is 16 residues. Here the CDR3 DNA reads TGTGCCAGCAGTTCATCCCCAGGGGTTGGGGCCAACGTCCTGACTTTC. Translating it yields CASSSSPGVGANVLTF.

This clonotype appeared a few times. V usage is TRBV12-3 or TRBV12-4 and J usage is TRBJ2-5, with 7 bases identical to TRBD2. V lost 5 bases and J lost 2; bases outside the gene matches: 5. The CDR3 consists of 14 residues. In DNA, the CDR3 is TGTGCCAGCAGTGGGGAGGGGCGACAAGAGACCCAGTACTTC. Its translation: CASSGEGRQETQYF.

The chain combines TRBV2 with TRBJ1-2; perhaps TRBD1 as D (5 bases). The germline V gene encodes CDR1 SNHLY and CDR2 FYNNEI. V dropped 3 bases and J dropped 0 bases, with 11 bases sitting between them. The CDR3 totals 15 residues. The CDR3 DNA reads as TGTGCCAGCAGTGATAGGGACGGCACTAACTATGGCTACACCTTC. Encoded protein: CASSDRDGTNYGYTF. The variable domain in full, completed from reference TRBV2 and TRBJ1-2, reads EPEVTQTPSHQVTQMGQEVILRCVPISNHLYFYWYRQILGQKVEFLVSFYNNEISEKSEIFDDQFSVERPDGSNFTLKIRSTKLEDSAMYFCASSDRDGTNYGYTFGSGTRLTVV.

This clonotype was detected only a few times. CDR3 sequence reads: CASTERAGDTGELFF. The CDR3 nucleotides are TGTGCCAGCACCGAAAGGGCGGGCGACACCGGGGAGCTGTTTTTT. The chain couples TRBV3-1 to TRBJ2-2; D possibly corresponds to TRBD2 (5 bases). The V end lost 7 bases, the J end lost 3 bases, and 15 bases lay between the germline ends. Per germline, CDR1 LGHDT and CDR2 YNNKEL (reference sequence). The CDR3 contains 15 residues.

In this sample, this clonotype turned up a few times. V usage is TRBV4-3 and J usage is TRBJ1-4; the D gene is possibly TRBD1 (5 bases). CDR3 length: 16 amino acids. In germline, CDR1 is LGHNA, CDR2 YSLEER. Deletions cut 3 bases from V and 6 bases from J, with 17 bases between. The CDR3 here is CASSHDGTGTHEKLFF. CDR3 bases: TGCGCCAGCAGCCACGATGGAACCGGGACCCATGAAAAACTGTTTTTT.

This clonotype was recorded at least ten times. J is TRBJ2-1 and V is TRBV20-1; the D gene could be TRBD1 or TRBD2 (5 bases each). The CDR3 is 18 amino acids. The V gene's germline CDR1 is DFQATT and CDR2 SNEGSKA (reference sequence). Trimming stripped 1 base from V and 3 bases from J, with 22 bases between. The CDR3 reads CSARVLPSSWGFYNEQFF. CDR3 nucleotide sequence: TGCAGTGCTAGAGTTCTCCCATCCTCGTGGGGGTTCTACAATGAGCAGTTCTTC.

V gene TRBV6-6 combines with J gene TRBJ2-2; 14 nucleotides match TRBD2. Trimming cost V 5 bases and J 4 bases; bases outside gene matches: 6. The CDR3 consists of 17 residues. Per germline, CDR1 MNHNY and CDR2 SVGAGI (reference sequence). The CDR3 is CASSPGLAGGRTGELFF. CDR3 nucleotide sequence: TGTGCCAGCAGTCCCGGACTAGCGGGAGGTCGCACCGGGGAGCTGTTTTTT.

V usage is TRBV10-3 and J usage is TRBJ2-3; 8 nucleotides agree with TRBD2. CDR3 length: 15 amino acids. The V segment lost 6 bases and the J segment 3 bases; nucleotides outside the gene matches: 8. Per germline, CDR1 ENHRY and CDR2 SYGVKD. CDR3 sequence: CAISAREGRTDTQYF. The CDR3 DNA is TGTGCCATCAGCGCACGGGAGGGCCGTACAGATACGCAGTATTTT.

The table lists this clonotype with a few counts. This chain connects TRBV5-4 to TRBJ2-2; the match to TRBD2 covers 8 bases. The germline V gene has CDR1 SGHNT and CDR2 YYREEE (reference sequence). Trimming took 10 bases from V and 7 from J; bases not matched to a gene: 6. The CDR3 sequence is 12 residues long. CDR3 residues: CALTGGIGELFF. As DNA, the CDR3 is TGTGCCCTTACGGGAGGGATCGGGGAGCTGTTTTTT.

Many counts were recorded for this clonotype. V usage is TRBV28 and J usage is TRBJ1-5; D is undetermined. The CDR3 runs 16 residues. CDR1 is MDHEN and CDR2 is SYDVKM in the germline V gene. The V end lost 1 base, the J end lost 2 bases, and 12 bases lay between the germline ends. The CDR3 coding sequence is TGTGCCAGCAGTTTATTCCGGGGAACGGGCAATCAGCCCCAGCATTTT. Protein product: CASSLFRGTGNQPQHF.

This clonotype was observed at least ten times. This chain uses TRBV21-1 with TRBJ2-7; TRBD2 is the table's D call, not checked against the DNA. TRBV21-1 is recorded as a pseudogene. The CDR3 has 18 amino acids. The CDR3 protein is CASSRVDGTPNGSYEQYF. The CDR3 bases are TGTGCCAGCAGCAGAGTGGACGGGACTCCCAACGGCTCCTACGAGCAGTACTTC.

This clonotype was counted only a few times. The V call is TRBV20-1, the J call TRBJ2-7, with a weak D call TRBD2 (5 bases). The V gene lost 0 bases and the J gene lost 4 bases, with 10 bases spanning the gap. This CDR3 region has 13 residues. Germline assignment: CDR1 DFQATT and CDR2 SNEGSKA (reference sequence). The CDR3 is CSARDSGIYEQYF. In nucleotides, the CDR3 is TGCAGTGCTAGAGATTCGGGGATATACGAGCAGTACTTC.

The chain uses TRBV2 and TRBJ2-3; D is possibly TRBD1 or TRBD2 (5 bases each). The V end lost 3 bases, the J end lost 6 bases, and 19 bases lay between the germline ends. Looked up from germline, CDR1 is SNHLY and CDR2 is FYNNEI. This CDR3 comprises 16 residues. The CDR3 protein is CASSDDGTRRLDTQYF. CDR3 sequence (DNA): TGTGCCAGCAGTGATGATGGGACGAGAAGGTTGGATACGCAGTATTTT.

This clonotype was picked up a small number of times. The chain is built from TRBV29-1 and TRBJ2-1, with 12 nucleotides matching TRBD1. The V and J ends lost 1 base and 3 bases, in that order; junction bases with no gene match: 4. CDR3 length equals 16 residues. Germline loops: CDR1 SQVTM, CDR2 ANQGSEA. The CDR3 DNA sequence: TGCAGCGTTGAAGGGAGGGACAGGGGGCTCTACAATGAGCAGTTCTTC. Translation gives CSVEGRDRGLYNEQFF.

The rearrangement links TRBV12-3 or TRBV12-4 to TRBJ2-1, with D perhaps TRBD2 (5 bases). This CDR3 comprises 14 residues. V was shortened by 3 bases and J by 3 bases, with 9 bases between the two germline ends. The CDR3 reads CASSFDGVYNEQFF. The DNA for the CDR3 is TGTGCCAGCAGTTTCGACGGGGTCTACAATGAGCAGTTCTTC.

The rearrangement joins TRBV12-3 or TRBV12-4 to TRBJ1-1, with no clear D. V gave up 6 bases and J gave up 5 bases, with 10 bases separating them. The CDR3 is 12 amino acids. The CDR3 nucleotides are TGTGCCAGCAGCTATACAGTAACTGAAGCTTTCTTT. Translated: CASSYTVTEAFF.

This clonotype was detected many times. This chain joins TRBV9 and TRBJ2-7; 7 bases fit TRBD1. This CDR3 spans 13 amino acids. Germline CDR1 and CDR2: SGDLS and YYNGEE. The V gene end was trimmed by 3 bases and the J gene end by 3 bases; junction bases not matched to a gene: 3. CDR3 in amino acids: CASSGDRDYEQYF. The CDR3 nucleotides are TGTGCCAGCAGCGGAGACAGGGACTACGAGCAGTACTTC.

The V call is TRBV29-1, the J call TRBJ2-1; D may correspond to TRBD1 or TRBD2 (5 bases each). Germline V gene lookup returns CDR1 SQVTM and CDR2 ANQGSEA. The CDR3 spans 14 residues. The germline V and J ends were trimmed by 8 bases and 5 bases, with 19 bases remaining between them. CDR3 DNA: TGCAGCCTTTTGGGGGACGATTCAGACAATGAGCAGTTCTTC. Its translation is CSLLGDDSDNEQFF.

The chain employs TRBV2 and TRBJ1-1; D is possibly TRBD1 (5 bases). The CDR3 is made up of 14 amino acids. V lost 6 bases and J 10 bases, leaving 21 bases between the germline ends. Looked up from germline, CDR1 is SNHLY and CDR2 is FYNNEI. This chain's CDR3 is CASSGTVGALLAFF. The CDR3, as DNA: TGTGCCAGCAGCGGGACGGTAGGGGCGCTCCTAGCTTTCTTT.

The V gene is TRBV20-1, the J gene TRBJ2-7, with 7 bases matching TRBD1. The junction had 4 bases not matched to a gene; V was cut back by 3 bases and J by 2 bases. Germline loops: CDR1 DFQATT, CDR2 SNEGSKA (reference sequence). The CDR3 spans 13 residues. The CDR3 region has the DNA TGCAGTGCTAGGGAGACAGGGACCTACGAGCAGTACTTC. Amino acids: CSARETGTYEQYF.